This entry lists 28 T cell receptor beta chains sequenced from one sample in a study of cytomegalovirus exposure and HLA in healthy donors. The study ran its PCR with 60 Vbeta and 13 Jbeta primers. Data came from immunoSEQ multiplex PCR; TCRdb stores just in-frame clones and leaves some out. This sample yields 150,000 to 200,000 clones, of which about three quarters are seen a single time; over 2% belongs to the top ten. The sequenced sample consisted of PBMCs. The origin of the receptors is a woman aged 40 to 50 in good health and CMV-seropositive.

The chain links TRBV27 to TRBJ2-5; 8 bases fit TRBD2. Germline-derived CDR1 and CDR2 are MNHEY and SMNVEV (reference sequence). With 1 base clipped from V and 2 bases from J, the junction kept 0 bases outside the gene matches. The CDR3 loop spans 14 amino acids. The chain's CDR3 is CASSLLAGQETQYF. As DNA, the CDR3 is TGTGCCAGCAGTTTATTAGCGGGGCAAGAGACCCAGTACTTC.

This clone was counted between two and nine times. V usage is TRBV23-1 and J usage is TRBJ1-5; D is uncertain. TRBV23-1 is known as an ORF, though its function is uncertain. The CDR3 contains 14 residues. V shed 1 base and J shed 7 bases, with 11 bases lying between them. The DNA of the CDR3 is TGCGCCAGCAGTCAATGGAAAGGCGGCCAGCCCCAGCATTTT. Translating it yields CASSQWKGGQPQHF.

This chain joins TRBV5-1 and TRBJ1-1; 10 positions agree with TRBD1. Unmatched junction bases numbered 13, after V lost 0 bases and J lost 11 bases. Per germline, CDR1 SGHRS and CDR2 YFSETQ. The CDR3 runs to 16 residues. The DNA for the CDR3 is TGCGCCAGCAGCTTGGGCGGAACCGGGACAGGGGAGGGGGCTTTCTTT. This codes for CASSLGGTGTGEGAFF.

V and J are TRBV2 and TRBJ2-2, with 7 nucleotides matching TRBD1. Germline assignment: CDR1 SNHLY and CDR2 FYNNEI. The CDR3 length is 15 residues. With V trimmed by 6 bases and J by 3 bases, 7 bases remained unmatched. CDR3 sequence: CASRKTGEDTGELFF. The CDR3 DNA reads TGTGCCAGCAGAAAAACAGGGGAAGACACCGGGGAGCTGTTTTTT.

J is TRBJ1-4 and V is TRBV10-1; D is undetermined. Germline CDR1 is WNHNN and CDR2 is SYGVQD (reference sequence). The CDR3 covers 14 residues. Deletions cut 0 bases from V and 7 bases from J, with 9 bases between. This chain's CDR3 is CASSESGDFEKLFF. The CDR3 DNA is TGCGCCAGCAGTGAGTCGGGCGATTTTGAAAAACTGTTTTTT.

This sequence joins TRBV5-8 and TRBJ2-5; maybe TRBD2 (5 bases). Germline CDR1 reads SGHTS; CDR2 reads YDEGEE. Trimming left V 0 bases short and J 4 bases short, with 10 bases between. The CDR3 extends over 14 amino acids. Here the CDR3 reads CASSLERLGETQYF. The CDR3 coding sequence is TGTGCCAGCAGCTTGGAGCGGCTAGGAGAGACCCAGTACTTC.

The chain has TRBV7-2 and TRBJ1-5; 10 bases align to TRBD1. This CDR3 is built from 15 residues. Germline V gives CDR1 SGHTA, CDR2 FQGNSA. The V segment lost 2 bases and the J segment 7 bases; nucleotides outside the gene matches: 5. CDR3 sequence reads: CASSLRQGAGQPQHF. The CDR3 region has the DNA TGTGCCAGCAGCTTAAGACAGGGGGCAGGCCAGCCCCAGCATTTT.

The V gene is TRBV10-3, the J gene TRBJ2-3; D is ambiguous. This CDR3 spans 14 amino acids. Germline CDR1 is ENHRY and CDR2 is SYGVKD. V was cut by 3 bases and J by 2 bases, with 9 bases left in between. The CDR3 reads CAISDSRDTDTQYF. The DNA for the CDR3 is TGTGCCATCAGTGACTCTAGAGACACAGATACGCAGTATTTT.

The chain carries TRBV5-4 and TRBJ2-5; maybe TRBD2 (5 bases). The CDR3 totals 15 residues. Per germline, CDR1 SGHNT and CDR2 YYREEE (reference sequence). V lost 2 bases and J 5 bases, leaving 16 bases between the germline ends. In DNA, the CDR3 is TGTGCCAGCAGCTTTCTCCCGGGGAGCTCGGAGACCCAGTACTTC. It translates to CASSFLPGSSETQYF.

The chain links TRBV10-3 to TRBJ2-1; 14 bases line up with TRBD2. Germline assignment: CDR1 ENHRY and CDR2 SYGVKD. Trimming took 0 bases from V and 11 from J; bases not matched to a gene: 12. The CDR3 extends over 18 amino acids. The CDR3 loop reads CAISESATSGRAPLKQFF. As DNA, the CDR3 is TGTGCCATCAGTGAGTCGGCGACTAGCGGGAGGGCCCCACTAAAGCAGTTCTTC.

The chain is built from TRBV10-3 and TRBJ2-1, with TRBD2 matching over 7 bases. V was clipped by 8 bases and J by 10 bases; unmatched bases: 11. The length of the CDR3 is 13 residues. CDR1 is ENHRY and CDR2 is SYGVKD in the germline V gene. The CDR3 loop reads CAISGGSGDEQFF. CDR3 coding DNA: TGTGCCATCTCAGGCGGGAGCGGCGACGAGCAGTTCTTC.

The chain employs TRBV7-9 and TRBJ2-7; 11 nucleotides match TRBD2. This CDR3 comprises 15 residues. Germline loops: CDR1 SEHNR, CDR2 FQNEAQ (reference sequence). Trimming took 5 bases from V and 3 from J; bases not matched to a gene: 6. DNA for the CDR3: TGTGCCAGCAGCCCTACTAGCGGGAGACGCTACGAGCAGTACTTC. As protein: CASSPTSGRRYEQYF. Combining the CDR3 with reference TRBV7-9 and TRBJ2-7 gives the whole variable domain DTGVSQNPRHKITKRGQNVTFRCDPISEHNRLYWYRQTLGQGPEFLTYFQNEAQLEKSRLLSDRFSAERPKGSFSTLEIQRTEQGDSAMYLCASSPTSGRRYEQYFGPGTRLTVT.

The chain couples TRBV20-1 to TRBJ1-1; D is undetermined. From germline, CDR1 is DFQATT and CDR2 SNEGSKA (reference sequence). Trimming left V 4 bases short and J 5 bases short, with 8 bases between. The CDR3 extends over 11 amino acids. The chain's CDR3 is CSAKRVTEAFF. As DNA, the CDR3 is TGCAGTGCTAAGAGAGTTACTGAAGCTTTCTTT.

This chain connects TRBV5-1 to TRBJ2-2; TRBD1 aligns across 8 bases. This CDR3 spans 16 amino acids. V shed 0 bases, J shed 7 bases, and the junction held 8 bases outside the gene matches. CDR1 SGHRS and CDR2 YFSETQ come from the germline V gene. The CDR3 reads CASSLAVRGQNGELFF. The CDR3 bases are TGCGCCAGCAGCTTGGCCGTCAGGGGGCAAAACGGGGAGCTGTTTTTT.

The chain combines TRBV10-3 with TRBJ2-3; the match to TRBD2 covers 7 bases. The length of the CDR3 is 14 residues. The germline CDR1 and CDR2 sequences are ENHRY and SYGVKD. The J segment lost 2 bases and the V segment lost 8 bases, leaving 7 bases of the junction unmatched. DNA for the CDR3: TGTGCCATCCTAGGGGCGGGAGCCACAGATACGCAGTATTTT. This translates into CAILGAGATDTQYF.

This chain uses TRBV5-1 with TRBJ2-1; 10 bases are shared with TRBD2. The CDR3 consists of 17 residues. J lost 4 bases, V lost 1 base, and 8 bases had no gene match. The germline V gene encodes CDR1 SGHRS and CDR2 YFSETQ. CDR3 sequence: CASSLPSLAGVYNEQFF. CDR3 in DNA: TGCGCCAGCAGCTTGCCCTCCCTAGCGGGAGTGTACAATGAGCAGTTCTTC. Full variable domain (missing parts from reference TRBV5-1 and TRBJ2-1): KAGVTQTPRYLIKTRGQQVTLSCSPISGHRSVSWYQQTPGQGLQFLFEYFSETQRNKGNFPGRFSGRQFSNSRSEMNVSTLELGDSALYLCASSLPSLAGVYNEQFFGPGTRLTVL.

CDR3 nucleotides: TGTGCCAGCAGACCCCGGGACAGTAATGAAAAACTGTTTTTT. Its translation: CASRPRDSNEKLFF. The rearrangement uses TRBV7-8 and TRBJ1-4, with 7 bases matching TRBD1. Germline CDR1 is SGHVS and CDR2 is FQNEAQ. Losses at the gene ends were 6 bases for V and 4 bases for J; bases not matched to a gene: 5. This CDR3 is built from 14 residues.

This chain connects TRBV6-6 to TRBJ2-3; TRBD1 matches at 9 bases. The germline V gene encodes CDR1 MNHNY and CDR2 SVGAGI (reference sequence). V lost 4 bases to trimming and J lost 5 bases; unmatched junction nucleotides: 10. The CDR3 has 16 amino acids. CDR3 amino acids: CASSFPQTGGRDTQYF. The CDR3 nucleotides are TGTGCCAGCAGTTTTCCGCAAACAGGGGGCAGAGATACGCAGTATTTT.

The chain carries TRBV7-2 and TRBJ2-1; 11 positions agree with TRBD2. The V gene end was trimmed by 5 bases and the J gene end by 4 bases; junction bases not matched to a gene: 4. This CDR3 comprises 15 residues. The germline V gene has CDR1 SGHTA and CDR2 FQGNSA. The CDR3 loop reads CASSPGLAVYNEQFF. The CDR3 coding sequence is TGTGCCAGCAGCCCGGGACTAGCGGTATACAATGAGCAGTTCTTC. Filled out from reference TRBV7-2 and TRBJ2-1, the complete variable domain reads GAGVSQSPSNKVTEKGKDVELRCDPISGHTALYWYRQSLGQGLEFLIYFQGNSAPDKSGLPSDRFSAERTGGSVSTLTIQRTQQEDSAVYLCASSPGLAVYNEQFFGPGTRLTVL.

The rearrangement links TRBV4-3 to TRBJ2-3, with D possibly matching TRBD1 (6 bases). Germline-derived CDR1 and CDR2 are LGHNA and YSLEER. There are 15 residues in the CDR3. Trimming took 1 base from V and 0 from J, leaving 8 bases between them. This CDR3 is CASSQGQASTDTQYF. In DNA form, the CDR3 reads TGCGCCAGCAGCCAAGGACAGGCTAGCACAGATACGCAGTATTTT.

This chain links TRBV14 with TRBJ2-1; tentative D call: TRBD1 (6 bases). Trimming pared 1 base from V and 4 bases from J, leaving 14 bases between. The CDR3 consists of 16 residues. From germline, CDR1 is SGHDN and CDR2 FVKESK. The CDR3 is CASSQVAGANYNEQFF. The CDR3 region has the DNA TGTGCCAGCAGCCAAGTAGCAGGGGCTAATTACAATGAGCAGTTCTTC.

This clone was picked up a small number of times. The V call is TRBV6-1, the J call TRBJ1-3, with no clear D. The CDR3 loop spans 14 amino acids. The V gene lost 8 bases and the J gene lost 1 base, with 12 bases spanning the gap. Germline V gene data show CDR1 as MNHNS and CDR2 as SASEGT. The CDR3 reads CASYLRGSGNTIYF. Written as DNA, the CDR3 is TGTGCCAGCTACCTCCGGGGTTCTGGAAACACCATATATTTT.

V is TRBV6-5 and J is TRBJ2-5; D is ambiguous. The J call is in doubt because the DNA end fits TRBJ2-7 better. This CDR3 has 13 amino acids. In germline, CDR1 is MNHEY, CDR2 SVGAGI. This CDR3 reads CASRQYRSYEQYF. CDR3 sequence (DNA): TGTGCCAGCAGGCAATACCGCTCCTACGAGCAGTACTTC.

The gene calls are TRBV7-7 and TRBJ2-5; 9 positions match TRBD1. This CDR3 is 15 amino acids long. V was clipped by 1 base and J by 2 bases; unmatched bases: 2. The germline gives CDR1 SSHAT, CDR2 FNYEAQ (reference sequence). The CDR3 spells CASSLGGTGQETQYF. CDR3 coding DNA: TGTGCCAGCAGCTTAGGTGGGACAGGGCAAGAGACCCAGTACTTC.

V and J are TRBV7-9 and TRBJ1-5; weak D call: TRBD1 (5 bases). Per germline, CDR1 SEHNR and CDR2 FQNEAQ (reference sequence). The CDR3 totals 16 residues. V lost 5 bases, J lost 2 bases, and 16 bases lay in between. CDR3 coding DNA: TGTGCCAGCAGCCAGGGTTCGGGGGATGGCAATCAGCCCCAGCATTTT. Residues: CASSQGSGDGNQPQHF.

This chain joins TRBV9 and TRBJ1-4, with D tentatively TRBD1 (5 bases). Looked up from germline, CDR1 is SGDLS and CDR2 is YYNGEE. Between the trimmed V and J ends, which lost 0 bases and 8 bases, there was a span of 11 bases. The CDR3 consists of 14 residues. The CDR3 reads CASSVDQGNEKLFF. The DNA for the CDR3 is TGTGCCAGCAGCGTAGATCAGGGTAACGAAAAACTGTTTTTT. Full variable domain (remainder filled in from reference TRBV9 and TRBJ1-4): DSGVTQTPKHLITATGQRVTLRCSPRSGDLSVYWYQQSLDQGLQFLIQYYNGEERAKGNILERFSAQQFPDLHSELNLSSLELGDSALYFCASSVDQGNEKLFFGSGTQLSVL.

This clone was found a few times. CDR3 in DNA: TGTGCCATCAGGGGGGGTGGTCCTGAAGCTTTCTTT. This gives the protein CAIRGGGPEAFF. The chain joins TRBV10-3 to TRBJ1-1, with TRBD1 as a possible D gene (5 bases). This CDR3 is built from 12 residues. The germline V gene has CDR1 ENHRY and CDR2 SYGVKD. V dropped 6 bases and J dropped 6 bases, with 11 bases sitting between them.

This rearrangement joins TRBV28 to TRBJ1-2, with 9 bases matching TRBD1. This CDR3 has 13 residues. From germline, CDR1 is MDHEN and CDR2 SYDVKM. V dropped 3 bases and J dropped 6; count of bases not matched to a gene: 2. The CDR3: CASSLGQGNGYTF. The CDR3 region has the DNA TGTGCCAGCAGTTTGGGACAGGGAAATGGCTACACCTTC.